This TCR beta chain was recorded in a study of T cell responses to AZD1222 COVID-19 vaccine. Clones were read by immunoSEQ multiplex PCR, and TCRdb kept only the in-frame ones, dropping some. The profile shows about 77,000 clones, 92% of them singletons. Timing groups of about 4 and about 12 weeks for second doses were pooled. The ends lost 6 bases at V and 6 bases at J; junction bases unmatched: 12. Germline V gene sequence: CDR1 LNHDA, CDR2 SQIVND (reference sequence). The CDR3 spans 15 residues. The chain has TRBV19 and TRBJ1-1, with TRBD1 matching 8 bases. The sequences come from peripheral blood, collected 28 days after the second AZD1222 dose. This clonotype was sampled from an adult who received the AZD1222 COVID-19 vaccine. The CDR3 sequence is CASRDPGGEDSEAFF. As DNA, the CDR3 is TGTGCCAGTAGGGACCCAGGGGGCGAGGACTCTGAAGCTTTCTTT.